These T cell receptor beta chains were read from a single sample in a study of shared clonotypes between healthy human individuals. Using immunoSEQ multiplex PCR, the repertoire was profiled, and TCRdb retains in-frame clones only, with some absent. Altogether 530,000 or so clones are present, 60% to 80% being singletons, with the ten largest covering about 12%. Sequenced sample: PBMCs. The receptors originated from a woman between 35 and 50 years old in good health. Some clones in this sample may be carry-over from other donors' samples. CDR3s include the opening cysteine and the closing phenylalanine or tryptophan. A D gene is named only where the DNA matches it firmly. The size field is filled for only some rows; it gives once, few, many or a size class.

TGTGCCAGCAGTTTACCGGGACAGCGAAGTGAAAAACTGTTTTTT | CASSLPGQRSEKLFF | NA | TRBD1 | TRBJ1-4 | TRBV28
TGTGCCAGCAGCAAAGTGGAAGTGGCTAGCGGACAAGAGACCCAGTACTTC | CASSKVEVASGQETQYF | NA | NA | TRBJ2-5 | TRBV21-1
TGTGCCAGCTCACTAATAGGACTAGCGGGGCGGGTAGGGGAGACCCAGTACTTC | CASSLIGLAGRVGETQYF | NA | TRBD2 | TRBJ2-5 | TRBV18
TGTGCCAGCAGTCTTCCCGGGGGACTAGCGGGACCCCTAAATGAGCAGTTCTTC | CASSLPGGLAGPLNEQFF | many | TRBD2 | TRBJ2-1 | TRBV2
TGTGCCTGGAGTATGGGAGCAGATACGCAGTATTTT | CAWSMGADTQYF | many | NA | TRBJ2-3 | TRBV30
TGTGCCTGGAGTGTCGGCAGGGGTGGGACAGATACGCAGTATTTT | CAWSVGRGGTDTQYF | once | NA | TRBJ2-3 | TRBV30
TGTGCCAGCAGCTCCCCGGGACTAGCGGGAGTAAATGAGCAGTTCTTC | CASSSPGLAGVNEQFF | NA | TRBD2 | TRBJ2-1 | TRBV5-5
TGTGCCAGTCAAGCCCCTAACTATGGCTACACCTTC | CASQAPNYGYTF | NA | NA | TRBJ1-2 | TRBV28
TGTGCCAGCAGCAGAGGGACTAGCTACGAGCAGTACTTC | CASSRGTSYEQYF | NA | TRBD2 | TRBJ2-7 | TRBV5-4
TGTGCCAGCAGTTACTTTCCAGCAAACGGAAACACCATATATTTT | CASSYFPANGNTIYF | NA | NA | TRBJ1-3 | TRBV6-6
TGCGCCAGCAGCCAATTGACCACCGGGACTCATAACACCGGGGAGCTGTTTTTT | CASSQLTTGTHNTGELFF | NA | NA | TRBJ2-2 | TRBV4-3
TGTGCCAGCAGCCCCGGGGCCTACGAGCAGTACTTC | CASSPGAYEQYF | NA | NA | TRBJ2-7 | TRBV14
TGTGCCAGCAGCTTATACGACACCGGGGAGCTGTTTTTT | CASSLYDTGELFF | NA | NA | TRBJ2-2 | TRBV7-3
TGTGCCAGCTCACCGAGGGAGGGGACAGGGGTCTACGAGCAGTACTTC | CASSPREGTGVYEQYF | NA | TRBD1 | TRBJ2-7 | TRBV18
TGCGCCAGCAGCGGGACATCCCGGGAGACCCAGTACTTC | CASSGTSRETQYF | NA | NA | TRBJ2-5 | TRBV5-1
TGTGCCAGCAGCCGCCCGGGGCTCCAGGGCACAGATACGCAGTATTTT | CASSRPGLQGTDTQYF | NA | NA | TRBJ2-3 | TRBV4-2
TGTGCCAGCAGTTACTCGAGAGGGTTCGGCACTGAAGCTTTCTTT | CASSYSRGFGTEAFF | NA | NA | TRBJ1-1 | TRBV6-5
TGTGCCAGCAGCTTAGACGTAGCGGGTTCCTCCTACAATGAGCAGTTCTTC | CASSLDVAGSSYNEQFF | once | TRBD2 | TRBJ2-1 | TRBV11-2
TGTGCCAGCAGCGCAGGAGCGGGAGTATGGAATACGCAGTATTTT | CASSAGAGVWNTQYF | NA | TRBD2 | TRBJ2-3 | TRBV9
TGTGCCAGCAGCTTAGAGACCGGGGCCAACGTCCTGACTTTC | CASSLETGANVLTF | NA | NA | TRBJ2-6 | TRBV7-8
TGTGCCACCAGCTCTAGGGGGACAGGGGCGGATGAGCAGTTCTTC | CATSSRGTGADEQFF | NA | TRBD1 | TRBJ2-1 | TRBV15
TGTGCCAGCTCACCAGACCGGGACAGGTCCTACGAGCAGTACTTC | CASSPDRDRSYEQYF | NA | TRBD1 | TRBJ2-7 | TRBV18
TGTGCCGGACGAGCCCGGGGGACGGGGGATGGCTACACCTTC | CAGRARGTGDGYTF | NA | NA | TRBJ1-2 | TRBV30
TGTGCCAGCAGCTTAGTTACCAACCCGCACTACGAGCAGTACTTC | CASSLVTNPHYEQYF | NA | NA | TRBJ2-7 | TRBV7-6
TGTGCCAGCAGTTTATCGGGAAGGACTAGCGGGTCCTACGAGCAGTACTTC | CASSLSGRTSGSYEQYF | NA | TRBD2 | TRBJ2-7 | TRBV27
TGCAGTGCCCTCGACACGGGGGAAGCTTTCTTT | CSALDTGEAFF | NA | NA | TRBJ1-1 | TRBV20-1
TGTGCCAGCAGCGTAGCTGGCGGGGACTGGAGCTCCTACGAGCAGTACTTC | CASSVAGGDWSSYEQYF | once | NA | TRBJ2-7 | TRBV9
TGTGCCAGCAGTTACGCAGGGGGCGAGCAGTACTTC | CASSYAGGEQYF | NA | TRBD1 | TRBJ2-7 | TRBV6-5
TGTGCCAGCAGCACAGGGGTTTCGGATACGCAGTATTTT | CASSTGVSDTQYF | NA | TRBD1 | TRBJ2-3 | TRBV7-9
TGCGCCAGCAGTGAGTCGCCCACAGTAGCGGGAGCTCGGGGGGAGCAGTTCTTC | CASSESPTVAGARGEQFF | few | TRBD2 | TRBJ2-1 | TRBV10-2
TGTGCCAGCAGCTACCCTGGCGGGCGTTACAATGAGCAGTTCTTC | CASSYPGGRYNEQFF | NA | NA | TRBJ2-1 | TRBV7-9
TGTGCCACCCTTTGGGGGCGGGGTGAAAAACTGTTTTTT | CATLWGRGEKLFF | NA | NA | TRBJ1-4 | TRBV27
TGTGCCAGCAGTGCCGGACAGGGGGTCTACGAGCAGTACTTC | CASSAGQGVYEQYF | NA | TRBD1 | TRBJ2-7 | TRBV28
TGCAGCGTGAGAGCGGGACAGGGGGCGCTGAATGAGCAGTTCTTC | CSVRAGQGALNEQFF | NA | TRBD1 | TRBJ2-1 | TRBV29-1
TGTGCCAGCAGCCCCTCCGGGACTCCGGGAGGTACGCAGTATTTT | CASSPSGTPGGTQYF | NA | TRBD2 | TRBJ2-3 | TRBV7-3
TGCGCCAGCAGCTTGATTCTGGGGGCCTACGAGCAGTACTTC | CASSLILGAYEQYF | many | NA | TRBJ2-7 | TRBV5-1
TGTGCCAGCAGCTTAAACGCCGGGTCTAGAATCTTCTACAATGAGCAGTTCTTC | CASSLNAGSRIFYNEQFF | few | NA | TRBJ2-1 | TRBV7-3
TGTGCCAGCAGTTTAAGCCAGCCCCAGCATTTT | CASSLSQPQHF | few | NA | TRBJ1-5 | TRBV28
TGCGCCAGCAGCTTCAGTTGGCCAACTAATGAAAAACTGTTTTTT | CASSFSWPTNEKLFF | NA | NA | TRBJ1-4 | TRBV5-1
TGTGCCTGGGGGACAGGGGCTTATGACATTCAGTACTTC | CAWGTGAYDIQYF | few | TRBD1 | TRBJ2-4 | TRBV30
TGTGCCAGCAGGAACGGGATTACAGGGTTCTACGAGCAGTACTTC | CASRNGITGFYEQYF | NA | NA | TRBJ2-7 | TRBV6-1
TGTGCCAGCAGTCCCCGACAGACCACAGATACGCAGTATTTT | CASSPRQTTDTQYF | once | NA | TRBJ2-3 | TRBV27
TGTGCCAGCTCACCCTTTACTAGCGGGAGGGCCGTCCACAATGAGCAGTTCTTC | CASSPFTSGRAVHNEQFF | NA | TRBD2 | TRBJ2-1 | TRBV18